Following are 29 T cell receptor beta chains from one sample sequenced in a study of blood T cell repertoires in COVID-19. Repertoires were generated with immunoSEQ multiplex PCR, while TCRdb's copy carries only in-frame clones and drops some. The repertoire consists of around 270,000 clones, with approximately 81% occurring once and the leading ten covering around 4%. Sequences were obtained from peripheral blood. Receptors were obtained from a man in his sixties with acute or convalescent COVID-19.

This clone has only one observation. The rearrangement links TRBV6-2 or TRBV6-3 to TRBJ2-7, with D possibly being TRBD2 (5 bases). CDR1 is MNHEY, CDR2 SVGEGT, per germline. Between the trimmed V and J ends, which lost 0 bases and 7 bases, there was a span of 19 bases. The CDR3 runs 16 residues. CDR3 in DNA: TGTGCCAGCAGTTACTCGAGGGTAAGGACCAGTAGTGAGCAGTACTTC. Residues: CASSYSRVRTSSEQYF.

The chain is built from TRBV28 and TRBJ1-2, with 11 bases aligning to TRBD1. Germline values: CDR1 MDHEN, CDR2 SYDVKM. With V trimmed by 5 bases and J by 7 bases, 3 bases remained unmatched. The CDR3 spans 13 residues. CDR3 in amino acids: CASSRTGGGGYTF. The DNA of the CDR3 is TGTGCCAGCAGTAGGACAGGGGGCGGTGGCTACACCTTC.

This sequence joins TRBV30 and TRBJ2-7; 8 bases map to TRBD2. The length of the CDR3 is 14 residues. Per germline, CDR1 GTSNPN and CDR2 SVGIG (reference sequence). J gave up 0 bases and V 5 bases, and 6 bases lay outside the gene matches. This CDR3 reads CAWRLAQSSYEQYF. As DNA, the CDR3 is TGTGCCTGGCGACTAGCGCAGAGCTCCTACGAGCAGTACTTC.

V gene TRBV5-4 combines with J gene TRBJ2-7; 7 nucleotides match TRBD2. Germline V gives CDR1 SGHNT, CDR2 YYREEE (reference sequence). The CDR3 length is 15 residues. V dropped 3 bases and J dropped 7; count of bases not matched to a gene: 13. Here the CDR3 reads CASSSASGPVGEQYF. CDR3 DNA sequence: TGTGCCAGCAGCTCGGCTAGCGGACCAGTTGGAGAGCAGTACTTC. Full variable domain (rest looked up from reference TRBV5-4 and TRBJ2-7): ETGVTQSPTHLIKTRGQQVTLRCSSQSGHNTVSWYQQALGQGPQFIFQYYREEENGRGNFPPRFSGLQFPNYSSELNVNALELDDSALYLCASSSASGPVGEQYFGPGTRLTVT.

The chain employs TRBV28 and TRBJ1-1; D is undetermined. The CDR3 is 14 amino acids. The germline CDR1 and CDR2 sequences are MDHEN and SYDVKM. V was shortened by 6 bases and J by 2 bases, with 13 bases between the two germline ends. The CDR3 here is CASRNRHLNTEAFF. Here the CDR3 DNA reads TGTGCCAGCAGGAACCGACATCTAAACACTGAAGCTTTCTTT.

The table lists this clone with a count of one. The chain recombines TRBV10-3 with TRBJ2-3, with TRBD2 identical over 7 bases. Looked up from germline, CDR1 is ENHRY and CDR2 is SYGVKD. V dropped 4 bases and J dropped 4; count of bases not matched to a gene: 11. The CDR3 has 16 amino acids. CDR3 amino acids: CAISAKASGKADTQYF. CDR3 sequence (DNA): TGTGCCATCAGTGCGAAGGCTAGCGGTAAGGCAGATACGCAGTATTTT.

The V gene is TRBV3-1 (or the pseudogene TRBV3-2), the J gene TRBJ2-1; TRBD1 matches 8 bases. The V gene's germline CDR1 is LGHDT and CDR2 YNNKEL (reference sequence). V dropped 4 bases and J dropped 4; count of bases not matched to a gene: 18. The CDR3 sequence is 19 residues long. The CDR3 sequence is CASSRFPGSWDRRYNEQFF. The CDR3 DNA sequence: TGTGCCAGCAGCCGTTTTCCGGGGTCGTGGGACAGGCGATACAATGAGCAGTTCTTC.

The chain recombines TRBV19 with TRBJ2-2, with D unclear. This CDR3 has 15 residues. CDR1 is LNHDA, CDR2 SQIVND, per germline (reference sequence). V was clipped by 4 bases and J by 7 bases, with 16 bases between them. The DNA for the CDR3 is TGTGCCAGTAGTAACTCCCCGAGATCGGGCGGGGAGCTGTTTTTT. It specifies CASSNSPRSGGELFF.

In its sample, this clone was seen a few times. The chain has TRBV7-9 and TRBJ2-3; D unresolved. V lost 1 base to trimming and J lost 6 bases, with 11 bases between them. The CDR3 is 14 residues long. The germline V gene has CDR1 SEHNR and CDR2 FQNEAQ (reference sequence). The CDR3 loop reads CASSLEPPSDTQYF. The DNA of the CDR3 is TGTGCCAGCAGCTTAGAGCCCCCATCCGATACGCAGTATTTT.

The chain employs TRBV7-8 and TRBJ1-5; 8 positions agree with TRBD1. Trimming removed 1 base from V and 6 bases from J; junction bases left unmatched: 11. Germline CDR1 SGHVS, CDR2 FQNEAQ. The CDR3 has 17 amino acids. The CDR3 sequence is CASSLGSQGATGQPQHF. CDR3 DNA sequence: TGTGCCAGCAGCTTAGGGTCTCAGGGGGCAACGGGTCAGCCCCAGCATTTT.

The rearrangement links TRBV23-1 to TRBJ2-1; TRBD1 might be the D (7 bases). TRBV23-1 belongs to the ORF category, with a function that is uncertain. V was cut by 0 bases and J by 6 bases, with 21 bases left in between. The CDR3 is 18 amino acids. CDR3: CASSQSELQGRWGNEQFF. The CDR3 DNA follows: TGCGCCAGCAGTCAATCCGAGCTACAGGGGAGGTGGGGCAATGAGCAGTTCTTC.

CDR3 nucleotide sequence: TGTGCCAGCAGCCCAGGACTAGCGGGTCTTTCAGATACGCAGTATTTT. Translated, it gives CASSPGLAGLSDTQYF. This chain joins TRBV5-4 and TRBJ2-3, with TRBD2 identical over 11 bases. This CDR3 has 16 amino acids. Trimming cost V 4 bases and J 4 bases; bases outside gene matches: 8. The germline CDR1 and CDR2 sequences are SGHNT and YYREEE (reference sequence).

The genes are TRBV3-1 (or the pseudogene TRBV3-2) and TRBJ1-4, with TRBD1 as a possible D gene (6 bases). The CDR3 is 16 amino acids. Per the germline V gene, CDR1 is LGHDT and CDR2 is YNNKEL (reference sequence). Trimming removed 4 bases at V and 3 bases at J, with 15 bases between. CDR3 in amino acids: CASSLKGGIANEKLFF. As DNA, the CDR3 is TGTGCCAGCAGCCTAAAGGGGGGGATTGCTAATGAAAAACTGTTTTTT.

In DNA form, the CDR3 reads TGCGCCAGCAGCCAACCGGGACAACGCACAGATACGCAGTATTTT. Translating it yields CASSQPGQRTDTQYF. The rearrangement links TRBV4-1 to TRBJ2-3, with D maybe TRBD1 (6 bases). V was clipped by 2 bases and J by 1 base, with 10 bases between them. This CDR3 region has 15 residues. CDR1 is MGHRA, CDR2 YSYEKL, per germline.

The gene calls are TRBV16 and TRBJ1-4, with 11 bases fitting TRBD1. The CDR3 is made up of 18 amino acids. Germline loops: CDR1 KGHSY, CDR2 FQNENV. V lost 5 bases, J lost 0 bases, and 8 bases stayed unmatched. CDR3 coding DNA: TGTGCCAGCAGCGAGGGGACAGGGGGAACAACAACTAATGAAAAACTGTTTTTT. Translation gives CASSEGTGGTTTNEKLFF.

The chain is built from TRBV27 and TRBJ2-1; 7 bases are a match to TRBD1. Germline loops: CDR1 MNHEY, CDR2 SMNVEV (reference sequence). V lost 2 bases and J lost 3; bases outside the gene matches: 4. The CDR3 spans 15 residues. DNA for the CDR3: TGTGCCAGCAGTTTAGGGGGACAGCTCTACAATGAGCAGTTCTTC. As protein: CASSLGGQLYNEQFF.

This rearrangement joins TRBV20-1 to TRBJ2-7; possibly TRBD2 for D (7 bases). This CDR3 has 15 amino acids. Germline V lookup: CDR1 DFQATT, CDR2 SNEGSKA (reference sequence). V lost 3 bases, J lost 7 bases, and 22 bases lay in between. The CDR3 nucleotides are TGCAGTGCTAGTAGCCCGGACAGTCGGGGGGATGAGCAGTACTTC. Its translation is CSASSPDSRGDEQYF.

This rearrangement joins TRBV12-3 or TRBV12-4 to TRBJ2-7, with 10 bases lining up with TRBD2. Trimming at V came to 6 bases and at J to 3 bases, leaving 2 bases not matched to a gene. CDR3 length: 13 residues. CDR3 sequence: CASSRTSGYEQYF. In DNA form, the CDR3 reads TGTGCCAGCAGCCGGACTAGCGGCTACGAGCAGTACTTC.

The chain couples TRBV6-2 or TRBV6-3 to TRBJ2-1; TRBD1 is a possible D gene (6 bases). With 2 bases removed from V and 0 bases from J, the gap between germline ends came to 11 bases. Looked up from germline, CDR1 is MNHEY and CDR2 is SVGEGT. CDR3 length: 16 amino acids. As DNA, the CDR3 is TGTGCCAGCAGTTACGGAGCAGGGGTCTCCTACAATGAGCAGTTCTTC. This encodes CASSYGAGVSYNEQFF.

Only a few counts were recorded for this clone. This chain joins TRBV10-3 and TRBJ1-3; TRBD1 matches at 7 bases. Germline values: CDR1 ENHRY, CDR2 SYGVKD. The trim removed 0 bases at V and 4 bases at J, leaving 6 bases unmatched. This CDR3 has 16 amino acids. The CDR3 sequence: CAISESFGGQGNTIYF. The CDR3 coding sequence is TGTGCCATCAGTGAGTCGTTCGGGGGACAGGGAAACACCATATATTTT.

The chain has TRBV9 and TRBJ2-1, with D possibly matching TRBD2 (5 bases). V was shortened by 0 bases and J by 3 bases, with 10 bases between the two germline ends. The CDR3 has 15 residues. Per germline, CDR1 SGDLS and CDR2 YYNGEE. The DNA of the CDR3 is TGTGCCAGCAGCGTAGACGCGGGCGACTACAATGAGCAGTTCTTC. Amino acids: CASSVDAGDYNEQFF. Looking up the rest from reference TRBV9 and TRBJ2-1 gives the full variable domain: DSGVTQTPKHLITATGQRVTLRCSPRSGDLSVYWYQQSLDQGLQFLIQYYNGEERAKGNILERFSAQQFPDLHSELNLSSLELGDSALYFCASSVDAGDYNEQFFGPGTRLTVL.

V usage is TRBV19 and J usage is TRBJ1-2, with D possibly matching TRBD1 (6 bases). Germline CDR1 is LNHDA and CDR2 is SQIVND (reference sequence). The CDR3 covers 15 residues. Trimming shortened V by 3 bases and J by 0 bases, and 11 bases separated the two germline ends. CDR3: CASSMYRDTNYGYTF. The DNA of the CDR3 is TGTGCCAGTAGTATGTACAGGGACACTAACTATGGCTACACCTTC.

V and J are TRBV3-1 (or the pseudogene TRBV3-2) and TRBJ1-2; a possible D gene is TRBD1 (6 bases). With 1 base removed from V and 0 bases from J, the gap between germline ends came to 6 bases. The CDR3 sequence is 14 residues long. The germline CDR1 and CDR2 sequences are LGHDT and YNNKEL (reference sequence). The CDR3 DNA is TGTGCCAGCAGCCAAGCAGGGGCTAACTATGGCTACACCTTC. Translated, it gives CASSQAGANYGYTF.

The V call is TRBV7-2, the J call TRBJ1-2; possibly TRBD1 for D (5 bases). Trimming removed 4 bases from V and 8 bases from J, with 20 bases in between. This CDR3 region has 15 residues. Germline CDR1 reads SGHTA; CDR2 reads FQGNSA. The CDR3 DNA reads TGTGCCAGCAGCTCACAGGTGGGCTATATGGGAGGCTACACCTTC. Its translation: CASSSQVGYMGGYTF. Combining the CDR3 with reference TRBV7-2 and TRBJ1-2 gives the whole variable domain GAGVSQSPSNKVTEKGKDVELRCDPISGHTALYWYRQSLGQGLEFLIYFQGNSAPDKSGLPSDRFSAERTGGSVSTLTIQRTQQEDSAVYLCASSSQVGYMGGYTFGSGTRLTVV.

The CDR3 reads CASSFSYEQYF. CDR3 coding DNA: TGTGCCAGCAGCTTTTCTTATGAGCAGTACTTC. J is TRBJ2-7 and V is TRBV7-9, with D unresolved. In germline, CDR1 is SEHNR, CDR2 FQNEAQ (reference sequence). This CDR3 has 11 amino acids. Trimming removed 3 bases from V and 7 bases from J, with 7 bases in between.

This chain joins TRBV2 and TRBJ2-5, with TRBD2 matching 14 bases. The trim removed 6 bases at V and 5 bases at J, leaving 8 bases unmatched. The V gene's germline CDR1 is SNHLY and CDR2 FYNNEI. There are 16 residues in the CDR3. CDR3 in amino acids: CASRIGLAGGSETQYF. The CDR3 DNA is TGTGCCAGCAGGATAGGACTAGCGGGGGGTAGCGAGACCCAGTACTTC. Using reference TRBV2 and TRBJ2-5 for the parts outside the CDR3, the full variable domain is EPEVTQTPSHQVTQMGQEVILRCVPISNHLYFYWYRQILGQKVEFLVSFYNNEISEKSEIFDDQFSVERPDGSNFTLKIRSTKLEDSAMYFCASRIGLAGGSETQYFGPGTRLLVL.

In this sample, this clone turned up a few times. This chain links TRBV28 with TRBJ1-6, with 7 bases matching TRBD1. The CDR3 sequence is 15 residues long. The germline V gene encodes CDR1 MDHEN and CDR2 SYDVKM. V trimming: 3 bases; J trimming: 7 bases; junction bases outside the gene matches: 6. CDR3 sequence reads: CASSFDGTVNSPLHF. The CDR3 region has the DNA TGTGCCAGCAGTTTCGACGGGACAGTCAATTCACCCCTCCACTTT.

This clone was observed once. This chain links TRBV9 with TRBJ1-3; D is uncertain. V lost 0 bases to trimming and J lost 4 bases, with 14 bases between them. Looked up from germline, CDR1 is SGDLS and CDR2 is YYNGEE. The CDR3 has 16 residues. CDR3 sequence reads: CASSVDRRSTGNTIYF. The CDR3 region has the DNA TGTGCCAGCAGCGTAGACCGGAGATCTACGGGAAACACCATATATTTT. Based on the CDR3 plus reference TRBV9 and TRBJ1-3, the full variable domain is DSGVTQTPKHLITATGQRVTLRCSPRSGDLSVYWYQQSLDQGLQFLIQYYNGEERAKGNILERFSAQQFPDLHSELNLSSLELGDSALYFCASSVDRRSTGNTIYFGEGSWLTVV.

The rearrangement links TRBV27 to TRBJ1-2, with TRBD1 as a possible D gene (6 bases). CDR1 and CDR2 from the germline V gene are MNHEY and SMNVEV (reference sequence). The ends were cut back, 5 bases at V and 4 bases at J, with 14 bases in the middle. This CDR3 spans 14 amino acids. CDR3 bases: TGTGCCAGCAGTCGAGGGGGGGATTTCTATGGCTACACCTTC. This encodes CASSRGGDFYGYTF.